The following is a TCR beta chain sequence with its context. The CDR3 is 16 residues long. V dropped 0 bases and J dropped 2 bases, with 13 bases sitting between them. The germline V gene has CDR1 SNHLY and CDR2 FYNNEI. This entry belongs to a study of shared T cell receptors in the human thymus. Sequencing was performed with immunoSEQ multiplex PCR; in TCRdb, only in-frame clones are kept and a portion is missing. The repertoire has under 850,000 clones, 88% of them found once; the top ten carry about 0.01%. The sample also formed part of further work on human thymus T cells. In that study: Finnish infants who were healthy and having corrective surgery for congenital heart defects made up the donors. Resections obtained during corrective heart surgery supplied the thymus tissue. Highly overlapping thymic repertoires in unrelated individuals were reported by related research.

Material: thymocytes. This TCR was sampled from a boy younger than two with a congenital heart defect. This rearrangement joins TRBV2 to TRBJ2-5, with D tentatively TRBD1 (6 bases). The DNA for the CDR3 is TGTGCCAGCAGTGAAGCGGGGGTGAGGGGGCAAGAGACCCAGTACTTC. This encodes CASSEAGVRGQETQYF.